This T cell receptor (beta chain) appears in the sequencing data of a study of blood T cell repertoires in COVID-19. This table comes from immunoSEQ multiplex PCR, and its TCRdb copy is limited to in-frame clones, with some not included. This sample has tens of thousands of clones, with about 91% found just once. The CDR3 runs 15 residues. Germline V lookup: CDR1 SNHLY, CDR2 FYNNEI. Unmatched junction bases numbered 5, after V lost 4 bases and J lost 6 bases. This clone appeared once. The chain employs TRBV2 and TRBJ1-6; TRBD1 matches at 8 bases. The sequence derives from a woman of 80 years or more with acute or convalescent COVID-19. Specimen: peripheral blood. The CDR3 bases are TGTGCCAGCAGTGCCCCGACAGGGGCTAATTCACCCCTCCACTTT. Its protein product is CASSAPTGANSPLHF.